Described below is a single TCR beta chain sequence and its context. Original processing methods: Estimation of nucleated cell counts was performed using reference gene primer amplification. This table comes from immunoSEQ multiplex PCR, and its TCRdb copy is limited to in-frame clones, with some not included. The V and J calls and clone size were taken over from that table, and D and trimming were inferred from the DNA. The repertoire holds 300,000 or so clones, with more than 85% as singletons. The entry originates in a study of blood T cell repertoires in COVID-19. Across the study: The study drew acute and convalescent COVID-19 samples from the United States, Italy and Spain. PBMCs, B-cell-depleted T cells, or T cells provided the cDNA or gDNA that made up the material.

This CDR3 is built from 17 residues. The J segment lost 6 bases and the V segment lost 3 bases, leaving 9 bases of the junction unmatched. Looked up from germline, CDR1 is SGDLS and CDR2 is YYNGEE. V gene TRBV9 combines with J gene TRBJ2-4, with 13 positions matching TRBD2. The sequenced sample was peripheral blood. This TCR was recovered from a man between 65 and 80 years old with acute or convalescent COVID-19. The CDR3 sequence: CASSGGGTSGTRNIQYF. Here the CDR3 DNA reads TGTGCCAGCAGCGGAGGGGGGACTAGCGGGACGAGAAACATTCAGTACTTC.